This T cell receptor (beta chain) stems from a study of T cell repertoires in ileal Crohn's disease. Study as a whole: Postoperative therapy was given to about half: more than 10 thiopurines, fewer than 20 anti-TNF agents. Per sample, approximately 540 nanograms of biopsy DNA were TCRB immunosequenced. The M0 sample came from the inflamed ileal portion of the resected specimen.

Some clones are missing from TCRdb's copy, which holds only in-frame ones; the method was immunoSEQ multiplex PCR. The sample gives about 3,300 clones, 85% to 95% of which show up once; roughly 2.9% is in the top ten. The time point here: inflamed ileum from the surgical specimen. The CDR3 is 15 amino acids. Germline CDR1 reads SGHRS; CDR2 reads YFSETQ. Trimming stripped 0 bases from V and 4 bases from J, with 13 bases between. Input material: ileal tissue. The genes are TRBV5-1 and TRBJ1-1; D is perhaps TRBD1 (6 bases). This receptor was obtained from an adult with Crohn's disease. CDR3 loop: CASSLVPGAGTEAFF. CDR3 bases: TGCGCCAGCAGCTTGGTACCGGGGGCGGGCACTGAAGCTTTCTTT.